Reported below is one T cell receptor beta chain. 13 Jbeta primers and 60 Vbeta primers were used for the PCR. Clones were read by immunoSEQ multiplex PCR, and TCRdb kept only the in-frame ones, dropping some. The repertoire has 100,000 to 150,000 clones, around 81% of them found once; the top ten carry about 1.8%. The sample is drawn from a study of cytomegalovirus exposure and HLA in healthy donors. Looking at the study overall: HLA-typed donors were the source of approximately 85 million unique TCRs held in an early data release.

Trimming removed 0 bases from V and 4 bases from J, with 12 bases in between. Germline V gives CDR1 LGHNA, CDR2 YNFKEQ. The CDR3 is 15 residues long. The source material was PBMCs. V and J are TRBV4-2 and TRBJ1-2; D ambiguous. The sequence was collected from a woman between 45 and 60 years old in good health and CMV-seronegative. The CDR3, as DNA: TGTGCCAGCAGCCAAGATCTCGGCGGAATCTATGGCTACACCTTC. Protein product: CASSQDLGGIYGYTF.